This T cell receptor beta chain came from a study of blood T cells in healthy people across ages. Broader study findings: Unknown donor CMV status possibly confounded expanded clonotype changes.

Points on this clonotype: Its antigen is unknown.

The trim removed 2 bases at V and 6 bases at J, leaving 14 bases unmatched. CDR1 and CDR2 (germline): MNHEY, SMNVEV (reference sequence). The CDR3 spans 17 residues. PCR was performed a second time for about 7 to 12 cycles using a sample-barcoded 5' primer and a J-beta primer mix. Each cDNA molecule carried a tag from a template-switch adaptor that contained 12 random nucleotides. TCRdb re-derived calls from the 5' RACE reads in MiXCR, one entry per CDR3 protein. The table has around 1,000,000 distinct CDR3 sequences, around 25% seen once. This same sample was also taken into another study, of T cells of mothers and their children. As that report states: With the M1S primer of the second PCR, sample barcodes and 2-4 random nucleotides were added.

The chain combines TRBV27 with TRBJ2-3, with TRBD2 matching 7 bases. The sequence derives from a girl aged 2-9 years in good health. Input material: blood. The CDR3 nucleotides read TGTGCCAGCAGTTTAGCGGTTCCCGGACTAGATCCCGATACGCAGTATTTT. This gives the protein CASSLAVPGLDPDTQYF.